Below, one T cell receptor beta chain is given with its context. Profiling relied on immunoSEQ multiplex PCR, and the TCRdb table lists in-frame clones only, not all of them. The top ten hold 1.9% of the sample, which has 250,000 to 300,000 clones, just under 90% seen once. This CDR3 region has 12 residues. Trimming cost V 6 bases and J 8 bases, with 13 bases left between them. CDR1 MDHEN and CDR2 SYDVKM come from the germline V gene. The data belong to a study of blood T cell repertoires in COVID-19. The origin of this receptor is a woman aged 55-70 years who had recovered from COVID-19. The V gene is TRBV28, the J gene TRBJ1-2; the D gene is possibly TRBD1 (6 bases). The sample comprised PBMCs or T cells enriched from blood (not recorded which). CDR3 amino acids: CASRRTGFGYTF. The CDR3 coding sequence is TGTGCCAGCAGACGCACAGGGTTCGGCTACACCTTC.